This is a list of T cell receptor beta chains from one sample in a study of PD-1 blockade in classical Hodgkin lymphoma. Libraries were prepared by immunoSEQ multiplex PCR; TCRdb keeps only in-frame clonotypes and omits some of them. Here the sample spans roughly 36,000 clones, 75% to 85% being singletons. Sequenced here: peripheral blood mononuclear cells (PBMCs), sampled before the fourth cycle of nivolumab. The source is a human donor with classical Hodgkin lymphoma. CDR3s include the opening cysteine and the closing phenylalanine or tryptophan. Fields, in order: J gene, V gene, D gene, clone size, CDR3 protein, CDR3 DNA. The D gene is left open where the match is weak. Only part of the rows carry a size: once, few, many, or a class if the clone is expanded.

j_gene: TRBJ1-6; v_gene: TRBV5-1; d_gene: .; abundance: few; CDR3aa: CASSLVTASNSPLHF; CDR3nt: TGCGCCAGCAGCTTGGTTACGGCAAGCAATTCACCCCTCCACTTT
j_gene: TRBJ1-5; v_gene: TRBV19; d_gene: .; abundance: .; CDR3aa: CASKEDQGYNQPQHF; CDR3nt: TGTGCCAGTAAAGAGGACCAGGGGTACAATCAGCCCCAGCATTTT
j_gene: TRBJ1-4; v_gene: TRBV30; d_gene: .; abundance: few; CDR3aa: CAWSPGTFATNEKLFF; CDR3nt: TGTGCCTGGAGTCCCGGGACTTTTGCAACTAATGAAAAACTGTTTTTT
j_gene: TRBJ1-6; v_gene: TRBV5-6; d_gene: TRBD1; abundance: .; CDR3aa: CASSLYRDSYAPLHF; CDR3nt: TGTGCCAGCAGCTTGTACCGGGACAGCTACGCACCCCTCCACTTT
j_gene: TRBJ1-2; v_gene: TRBV19; d_gene: .; abundance: once; CDR3aa: CASSIIIRGTVYGYTF; CDR3nt: TGTGCCAGTAGTATAATCATCCGAGGGACGGTCTATGGCTACACCTTC
j_gene: TRBJ1-1; v_gene: TRBV7-7; d_gene: .; abundance: .; CDR3aa: CASSPGPHTEAFF; CDR3nt: TGTGCTAGCAGCCCAGGACCTCACACTGAAGCTTTCTTT
j_gene: TRBJ2-7; v_gene: TRBV11-2; d_gene: .; abundance: .; CDR3aa: CASSLNRGFEQYF; CDR3nt: TGTGCCAGCAGCTTAAATCGTGGTTTCGAGCAGTACTTC
j_gene: TRBJ2-3; v_gene: TRBV28; d_gene: TRBD2; abundance: .; CDR3aa: CASTRLAVDTQYF; CDR3nt: TGTGCCAGCACGAGACTAGCCGTAGATACGCAGTATTTT
j_gene: TRBJ2-7; v_gene: TRBV11-2; d_gene: .; abundance: .; CDR3aa: CASSLDMASYEQYF; CDR3nt: TGTGCCAGCAGCTTAGATATGGCTAGCTACGAGCAGTACTTC
j_gene: TRBJ1-2; v_gene: TRBV7-9; d_gene: TRBD1; abundance: .; CDR3aa: CASSLGGQAGYTF; CDR3nt: TGTGCCAGCAGCTTAGGAGGACAGGCCGGCTACACCTTC
j_gene: TRBJ1-4; v_gene: TRBV4-2; d_gene: .; abundance: .; CDR3aa: CASSQNRVELFF; CDR3nt: TGTGCCAGCAGCCAAAACAGGGTGGAACTGTTTTTT
j_gene: TRBJ2-3; v_gene: TRBV5-4; d_gene: .; abundance: .; CDR3aa: CASSSGSLATDTQYF; CDR3nt: TGTGCCAGCAGCTCGGGGTCCCTGGCTACAGATACGCAGTATTTT
j_gene: TRBJ2-7; v_gene: TRBV29-1; d_gene: .; abundance: .; CDR3aa: CSVVERTYEQYF; CDR3nt: TGCAGCGTTGTAGAACGAACCTACGAGCAGTACTTC
j_gene: TRBJ2-1; v_gene: TRBV28; d_gene: TRBD1; abundance: .; CDR3aa: CASSLLTGRSYNEQFF; CDR3nt: TGTGCCAGCAGTCTCCTGACAGGGCGCTCCTACAATGAGCAGTTCTTC
j_gene: TRBJ2-3; v_gene: TRBV18; d_gene: .; abundance: .; CDR3aa: CASSPLGTDTQYF; CDR3nt: TGTGCCAGCTCACCCCTAGGCACAGATACGCAGTATTTT
j_gene: TRBJ2-1; v_gene: TRBV5-1; d_gene: .; abundance: .; CDR3aa: CASRHNEDSLSYNEQFF; CDR3nt: TGCGCCAGCAGACACAATGAGGACAGTCTCTCCTACAATGAGCAGTTCTTC
j_gene: TRBJ1-1; v_gene: TRBV5-4; d_gene: .; abundance: .; CDR3aa: CASRLGGGNTEAFF; CDR3nt: TGTGCCAGCAGACTTGGGGGGGGGAACACTGAAGCTTTCTTT
j_gene: TRBJ2-3; v_gene: TRBV4-2; d_gene: TRBD2; abundance: .; CDR3aa: CASSQEASGKDTQYF; CDR3nt: TGTGCCAGCAGCCAAGAAGCTAGCGGAAAAGATACGCAGTATTTT
j_gene: TRBJ2-1; v_gene: TRBV5-1; d_gene: TRBD2; abundance: .; CDR3aa: CASSSLGLVISSGGPSSYNEQFF; CDR3nt: TGCGCCAGCAGCTCATTAGGGCTGGTAATAAGTAGCGGGGGGCCTAGCTCCTACAATGAGCAGTTCTTC
j_gene: TRBJ2-5; v_gene: TRBV6-5; d_gene: .; abundance: .; CDR3aa: CASSYREAQETQYF; CDR3nt: TGTGCCAGCAGTTACCGGGAAGCGCAAGAGACCCAGTACTTC
j_gene: TRBJ2-5; v_gene: TRBV5-8; d_gene: .; abundance: .; CDR3aa: CASSLTYPETQYF; CDR3nt: TGTGCCAGCAGCTTGACGTACCCGGAGACCCAGTACTTC
j_gene: TRBJ2-5; v_gene: TRBV12-5; d_gene: .; abundance: .; CDR3aa: CASGLRGGRETQYF; CDR3nt: TGTGCTAGTGGTTTGAGAGGGGGTCGAGAGACCCAGTACTTC
j_gene: TRBJ1-2; v_gene: TRBV19; d_gene: .; abundance: .; CDR3aa: CASSPLPEGLYGYTF; CDR3nt: TGTGCCAGTAGTCCTCTACCCGAGGGGCTCTATGGCTACACCTTC
j_gene: TRBJ1-2; v_gene: TRBV28; d_gene: TRBD1; abundance: .; CDR3aa: CASLQGARGYTF; CDR3nt: TGTGCCAGTTTACAGGGGGCGCGAGGCTACACCTTC
j_gene: TRBJ2-2; v_gene: TRBV5-6; d_gene: .; abundance: .; CDR3aa: CASSLRPTGELFF; CDR3nt: TGTGCCAGCAGCCTTCGACCGACCGGGGAGCTGTTTTTT
j_gene: TRBJ1-2; v_gene: TRBV6-6; d_gene: .; abundance: once; CDR3aa: CASSYYHGQNYGYTF; CDR3nt: TGTGCCAGCAGTTACTACCATGGACAGAACTATGGCTACACCTTC
j_gene: TRBJ1-1; v_gene: TRBV6-6; d_gene: .; abundance: .; CDR3aa: CASSQGGRVKAEAFF; CDR3nt: TGTGCCAGCAGTCAAGGGGGACGGGTGAAGGCTGAAGCTTTCTTT
j_gene: TRBJ1-6; v_gene: TRBV14; d_gene: TRBD1; abundance: once; CDR3aa: CASSGTENSPLHF; CDR3nt: TGTGCCAGCTCTGGGACAGAAAATTCACCCCTCCACTTT
j_gene: TRBJ2-1; v_gene: TRBV27; d_gene: TRBD2; abundance: .; CDR3aa: CASSYRLLAGSFNEQFF; CDR3nt: TGTGCCAGCAGTTACCGTTTACTAGCGGGGTCCTTCAATGAGCAGTTCTTC
j_gene: TRBJ1-2; v_gene: TRBV5-4; d_gene: .; abundance: .; CDR3aa: CASSLGFGYTF; CDR3nt: TGTGCCAGCAGCCTGGGATTCGGCTACACCTTC
j_gene: TRBJ2-7; v_gene: TRBV11-2; d_gene: .; abundance: .; CDR3aa: CASSSTGLSYEQYF; CDR3nt: TGTGCCAGCAGCTCTACGGGCCTCTCCTACGAGCAGTACTTC
j_gene: TRBJ2-7; v_gene: TRBV19; d_gene: .; abundance: few; CDR3aa: CASSTQSSYEQYF; CDR3nt: TGTGCCAGTTCCACACAGAGCTCCTACGAGCAGTACTTC
j_gene: TRBJ2-1; v_gene: TRBV19; d_gene: .; abundance: .; CDR3aa: CASKSPGGRKSNEQFF; CDR3nt: TGTGCCAGCAAATCCCCCGGGGGGCGCAAGAGCAATGAGCAGTTCTTC
j_gene: TRBJ1-2; v_gene: TRBV5-1; d_gene: .; abundance: .; CDR3aa: CASSSNRETIYGYTF; CDR3nt: TGCGCCAGCAGCTCGAACAGGGAGACAATATATGGCTACACCTTC
j_gene: TRBJ1-3; v_gene: TRBV6-5; d_gene: TRBD1; abundance: .; CDR3aa: CASSSGQWIGNTIYF; CDR3nt: TGTGCCAGCAGTTCGGGACAGTGGATCGGAAACACCATATATTTT
j_gene: TRBJ2-7; v_gene: TRBV7-9; d_gene: TRBD1; abundance: .; CDR3aa: CASSLTGNYEQYF; CDR3nt: TGTGCCAGCAGCTTGACAGGGAACTACGAGCAGTACTTC
j_gene: TRBJ2-1; v_gene: TRBV6-1; d_gene: .; abundance: .; CDR3aa: CASSDLGAIPIEQFF; CDR3nt: TGTGCCAGCAGTGATCTGGGGGCGATCCCCATTGAGCAGTTCTTC
j_gene: TRBJ1-2; v_gene: TRBV7-6; d_gene: TRBD1; abundance: .; CDR3aa: CAIDRGGGYTF; CDR3nt: TGTGCCATCGACAGGGGTGGCGGCTACACCTTC
j_gene: TRBJ2-1; v_gene: TRBV6-1; d_gene: TRBD1; abundance: .; CDR3aa: CASSGRQGIRSYNEQFF; CDR3nt: TGTGCCAGCAGTGGACGACAGGGGATCCGCTCCTACAATGAGCAGTTCTTC
j_gene: TRBJ2-5; v_gene: TRBV4-3; d_gene: .; abundance: .; CDR3aa: CASSQGGILQETQYF; CDR3nt: TGCGCCAGCAGCCAGGGCGGGATTCTCCAAGAGACCCAGTACTTC
j_gene: TRBJ1-6; v_gene: TRBV27; d_gene: .; abundance: .; CDR3aa: CASSTPSRRSSYNSPLHF; CDR3nt: TGTGCCAGCAGCACCCCCTCGCGGAGGAGCTCCTATAATTCACCCCTCCACTTT
j_gene: TRBJ2-1; v_gene: TRBV20-1; d_gene: .; abundance: .; CDR3aa: CSALPTPQQFF; CDR3nt: TGCAGTGCCCTTCCGACTCCCCAGCAGTTCTTC
j_gene: TRBJ1-4; v_gene: TRBV13; d_gene: .; abundance: .; CDR3aa: CASSYDPTGRGKLFF; CDR3nt: TGTGCCAGCAGTTACGACCCGACGGGTCGAGGAAAACTGTTTTTT
j_gene: TRBJ2-7; v_gene: TRBV6-5; d_gene: .; abundance: .; CDR3aa: CASKGRGPNYEQYF; CDR3nt: TGTGCCAGCAAAGGCAGGGGACCCAACTACGAGCAGTACTTC
j_gene: TRBJ1-6; v_gene: TRBV10-2; d_gene: .; abundance: few; CDR3aa: CASSQTAGNSPLHF; CDR3nt: TGCGCCAGCAGTCAGACCGCTGGGAATTCACCCCTCCACTTT
j_gene: TRBJ1-1; v_gene: TRBV28; d_gene: .; abundance: few; CDR3aa: CASIGNTEAFF; CDR3nt: TGTGCCAGCATAGGGAACACTGAAGCTTTCTTT
j_gene: TRBJ2-3; v_gene: TRBV5-1; d_gene: TRBD2; abundance: .; CDR3aa: CASSLPGAGGSTDTQYF; CDR3nt: TGCGCCAGCAGCTTGCCAGGAGCGGGGGGGTCCACAGATACGCAGTATTTT
j_gene: TRBJ2-5; v_gene: TRBV5-1; d_gene: .; abundance: .; CDR3aa: CASWPGSQETQYF; CDR3nt: TGCGCCAGCTGGCCGGGCAGCCAAGAGACCCAGTACTTC
j_gene: TRBJ1-2; v_gene: TRBV15; d_gene: .; abundance: .; CDR3aa: CATSPQVTPPLNGYTF; CDR3nt: TGTGCCACCAGCCCTCAGGTTACCCCGCCTCTAAATGGCTACACCTTC
j_gene: TRBJ2-1; v_gene: TRBV7-2; d_gene: .; abundance: .; CDR3aa: CASSLMFMGNEQFF; CDR3nt: TGTGCCAGCAGCTTAATGTTTATGGGCAATGAGCAGTTCTTC
j_gene: TRBJ2-7; v_gene: TRBV10-3; d_gene: .; abundance: medium-sized; CDR3aa: CAISEVTSYEQYF; CDR3nt: TGTGCCATCAGTGAAGTTACCTCCTACGAGCAGTACTTC
j_gene: TRBJ2-7; v_gene: TRBV7-2; d_gene: .; abundance: .; CDR3aa: CASSLRGESSYEQYF; CDR3nt: TGTGCCAGCAGCTTACGAGGGGAGAGCTCCTACGAGCAGTACTTC
j_gene: TRBJ2-1; v_gene: TRBV10-3; d_gene: TRBD1; abundance: .; CDR3aa: CAISEWGLGQGVNNEQFF; CDR3nt: TGTGCCATCAGTGAGTGGGGCTTGGGACAGGGAGTCAACAATGAGCAGTTCTTC
j_gene: TRBJ1-3; v_gene: TRBV10-3; d_gene: .; abundance: few; CDR3aa: CAITPDGNTIYF; CDR3nt: TGTGCCATCACCCCGGACGGAAACACCATATATTTT